These 3 T cell receptor beta chains originate from one sample sequenced in a study of cytotoxic CD8 clonotypes in ibrutinib-treated CLL. Only in-frame clones appear in the TCRdb table, and some are missing; sequencing was by immunoSEQ multiplex PCR. The sample holds about 300,000 clones, 60% to 80% seen once. The specimen was PBMCs, collected after 36 months of ibrutinib treatment. These receptors were collected from a human donor with chronic lymphocytic leukemia.

The CDR3 sequence is CASSSRSGREAYEQYF. CDR3 in DNA: TGTGCCAGCAGTTCCCGGTCGGGCAGGGAAGCCTACGAGCAGTACTTC. The chain is built from TRBV2 and TRBJ2-7; D might be TRBD1 (5 bases). CDR1 is SNHLY and CDR2 is FYNNEI in the germline V gene. The CDR3 has 16 amino acids. Trimming pared 5 bases from V and 2 bases from J, leaving 19 bases between. Variable domain in full (rest from reference TRBV2 and TRBJ2-7): EPEVTQTPSHQVTQMGQEVILRCVPISNHLYFYWYRQILGQKVEFLVSFYNNEISEKSEIFDDQFSVERPDGSNFTLKIRSTKLEDSAMYFCASSSRSGREAYEQYFGPGTRLTVT.

This rearrangement joins TRBV6-1 to TRBJ2-7, with 8 bases matching TRBD2. V dropped 2 bases and J dropped 2; count of bases not matched to a gene: 11. Germline V lookup: CDR1 MNHNS, CDR2 SASEGT. The CDR3 spans 17 residues. The DNA for the CDR3 is TGTGCCAGCAGTGAATGGTCTAGCGGGTCCCCCGCCTACGAGCAGTACTTC. It encodes CASSEWSSGSPAYEQYF.

This rearrangement joins TRBV2 to TRBJ1-2; D may be TRBD1 (5 bases). CDR3 size: 14 residues. V shed 4 bases and J shed 4 bases, with 13 bases lying between them. Germline values: CDR1 SNHLY, CDR2 FYNNEI. The CDR3 DNA reads TGTGCCAGCAGTGTCGGGGGGTTGGGCTATGGCTACACCTTC. Translation gives CASSVGGLGYGYTF.